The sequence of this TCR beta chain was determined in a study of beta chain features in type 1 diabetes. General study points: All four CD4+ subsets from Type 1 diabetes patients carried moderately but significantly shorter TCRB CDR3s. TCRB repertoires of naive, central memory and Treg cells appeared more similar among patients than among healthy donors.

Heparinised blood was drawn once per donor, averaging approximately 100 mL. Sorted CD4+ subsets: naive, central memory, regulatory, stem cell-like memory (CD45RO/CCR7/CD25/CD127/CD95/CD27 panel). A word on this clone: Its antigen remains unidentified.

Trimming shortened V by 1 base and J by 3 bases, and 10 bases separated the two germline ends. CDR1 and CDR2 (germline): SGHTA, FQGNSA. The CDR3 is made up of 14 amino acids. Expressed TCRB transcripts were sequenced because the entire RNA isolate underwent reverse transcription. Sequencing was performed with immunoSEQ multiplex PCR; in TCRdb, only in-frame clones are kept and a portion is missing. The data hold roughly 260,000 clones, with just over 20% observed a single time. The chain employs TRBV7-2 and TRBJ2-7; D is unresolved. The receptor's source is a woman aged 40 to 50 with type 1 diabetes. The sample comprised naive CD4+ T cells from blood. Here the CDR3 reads CASSLDRSYYEQYF. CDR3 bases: TGTGCCAGCAGCTTAGACAGATCTTACTACGAGCAGTACTTC.